This T cell receptor beta chain was sequenced during a study of OX40 agonist ivuxolimab in advanced cancers. Germline-derived CDR1 and CDR2 are MNHEY and SVGAGI. The CDR3 is 13 residues long. The V end lost 4 bases, the J end lost 8 bases, and 12 bases lay between the germline ends. Sequenced by immunoSEQ multiplex PCR; TCRdb stores in-frame clones only, minus some. The sample includes about 65,000 clones, about nine tenths of them seen just once. Study-wide results and caveats: The average count of expanded clones was higher among CD8+ T cells than among CD4+.

Sampling times: baseline, cycle 4 day 1, cycle 7 day 1. On this clone: Its antigen is unknown.

V is TRBV6-5 and J is TRBJ2-4; D might be TRBD1 or TRBD2, each matching 5 bases. The receptor's source is an adult with an advanced solid tumor such as melanoma, head and neck, liver or kidney cancer. The sequenced sample was CD4+ or CD8+ T cells sorted from blood, obtained in a trial of the OX40 agonist ivuxolimab. CDR3 residues: CASSSPGTYIQYF. CDR3 bases: TGTGCCAGCAGTTCGCCAGGGACGTACATTCAGTACTTC.